This entry concerns a single TCR beta chain. Antigen unknown. The data are from a study of cytomegalovirus exposure and HLA in healthy donors. Study-level results: The study recorded over 150 TCR beta chains that were cytomegalovirus-associated.

The CDR3 totals 18 residues. The germline CDR1 and CDR2 sequences are LNHDA and SQIVND (reference sequence). The ends lost 6 bases at V and 0 bases at J; junction bases unmatched: 12. Researchers ran the PCR with 60 Vbeta and 13 Jbeta primers. Using immunoSEQ multiplex PCR, the repertoire was profiled, and TCRdb retains in-frame clones only, with some absent. The table includes fewer than 200,000 clones, roughly 75% detected once. The sequence was obtained from a female donor in good health and CMV-seronegative. Specimen: PBMCs. The chain recombines TRBV19 with TRBJ1-3, with 9 bases matching TRBD1. The CDR3 loop is CASSDPTGGWSSGNTIYF. The CDR3 bases are TGTGCCAGTAGCGACCCGACAGGGGGATGGAGCTCTGGAAACACCATATATTTT.